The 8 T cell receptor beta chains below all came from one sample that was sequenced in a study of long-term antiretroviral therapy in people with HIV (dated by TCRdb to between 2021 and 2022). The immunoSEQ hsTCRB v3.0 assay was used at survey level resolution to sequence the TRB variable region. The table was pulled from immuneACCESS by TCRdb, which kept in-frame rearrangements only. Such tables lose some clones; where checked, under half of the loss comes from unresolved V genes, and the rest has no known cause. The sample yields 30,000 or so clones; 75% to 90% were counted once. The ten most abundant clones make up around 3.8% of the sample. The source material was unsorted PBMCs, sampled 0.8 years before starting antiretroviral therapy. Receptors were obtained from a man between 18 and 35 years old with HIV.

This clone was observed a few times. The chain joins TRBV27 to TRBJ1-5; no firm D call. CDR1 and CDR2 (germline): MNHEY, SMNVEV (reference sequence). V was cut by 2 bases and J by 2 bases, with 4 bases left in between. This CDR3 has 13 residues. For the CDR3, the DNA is TGTGCCAGCAGTTTAAATGGCAATCAGCCCCAGCATTTT. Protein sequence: CASSLNGNQPQHF.

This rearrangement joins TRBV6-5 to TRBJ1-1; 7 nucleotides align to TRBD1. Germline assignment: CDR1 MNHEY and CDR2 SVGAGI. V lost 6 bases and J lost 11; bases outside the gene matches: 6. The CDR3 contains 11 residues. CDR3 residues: CASRRDSLAFF. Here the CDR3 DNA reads TGTGCCAGCAGGAGGGACAGTCTGGCTTTCTTT.

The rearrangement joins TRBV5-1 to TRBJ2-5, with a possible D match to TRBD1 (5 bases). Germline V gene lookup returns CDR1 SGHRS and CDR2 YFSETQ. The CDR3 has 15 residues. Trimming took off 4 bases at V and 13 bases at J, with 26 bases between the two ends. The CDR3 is CASSPSLQDPVWLYF. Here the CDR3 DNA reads TGCGCCAGCAGCCCCAGCTTACAGGACCCGGTTTGGTTGTACTTC. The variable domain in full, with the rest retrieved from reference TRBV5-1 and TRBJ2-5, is KAGVTQTPRYLIKTRGQQVTLSCSPISGHRSVSWYQQTPGQGLQFLFEYFSETQRNKGNFPGRFSGRQFSNSRSEMNVSTLELGDSALYLCASSPSLQDPVWLYFGPGTRLLVL.

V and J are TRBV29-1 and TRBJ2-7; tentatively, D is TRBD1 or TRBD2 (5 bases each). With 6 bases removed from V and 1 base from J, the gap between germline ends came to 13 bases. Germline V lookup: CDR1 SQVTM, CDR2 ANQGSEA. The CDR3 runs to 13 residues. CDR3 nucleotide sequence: TGCAGCGTAACCCGGGACGGTTCCTACGAGCAGTACTTC. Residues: CSVTRDGSYEQYF.

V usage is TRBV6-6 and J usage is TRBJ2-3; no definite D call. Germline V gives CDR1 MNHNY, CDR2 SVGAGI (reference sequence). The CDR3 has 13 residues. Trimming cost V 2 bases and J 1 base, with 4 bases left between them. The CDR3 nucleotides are TGTGCCAGCAGTTACGGGCGCACAGATACGCAGTATTTT. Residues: CASSYGRTDTQYF.

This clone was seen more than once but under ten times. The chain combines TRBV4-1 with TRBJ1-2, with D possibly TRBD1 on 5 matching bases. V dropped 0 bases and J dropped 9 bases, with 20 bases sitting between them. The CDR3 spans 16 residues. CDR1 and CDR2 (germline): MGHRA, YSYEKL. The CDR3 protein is CASSQEGVRETGSYTF. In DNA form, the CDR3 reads TGCGCCAGCAGCCAAGAAGGGGTCCGGGAGACCGGCAGCTACACCTTC.

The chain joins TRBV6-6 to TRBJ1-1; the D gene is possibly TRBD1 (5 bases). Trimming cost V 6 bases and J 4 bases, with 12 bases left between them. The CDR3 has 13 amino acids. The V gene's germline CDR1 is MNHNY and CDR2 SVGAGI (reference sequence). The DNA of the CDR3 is TGTGCCAGCAGGGGGGGGACCAGCACTGAAGCTTTCTTT. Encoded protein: CASRGGTSTEAFF.

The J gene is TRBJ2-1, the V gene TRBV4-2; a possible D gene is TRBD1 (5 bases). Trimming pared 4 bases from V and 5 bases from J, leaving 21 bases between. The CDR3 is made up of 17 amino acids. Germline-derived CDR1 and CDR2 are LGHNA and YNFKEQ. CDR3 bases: TGTGCCAGCAGCCCAAACCCAGGGATCCAAACTCACAATGAGCAGTTCTTC. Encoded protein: CASSPNPGIQTHNEQFF.